The 9 T cell receptor beta chains reported below all come from one sample, sequenced in a study of shared clonotypes between healthy human individuals. Using immunoSEQ multiplex PCR, the repertoire was profiled, and TCRdb retains in-frame clones only, with some absent. The repertoire holds a few million clones, with about 92% as singletons. The sample comprised naive CD4+ T cells from PBMCs. Subset: CD45RA+ positively selected. The source is a man aged 18 to 29 in good health. Some clones in this sample may be carry-over from other donors' samples.

The rearrangement links TRBV6-1 to TRBJ2-2, with D perhaps given as TRBD1 or TRBD2 (5 bases each). Per germline, CDR1 MNHNS and CDR2 SASEGT. The ends were cut back, 6 bases at V and 0 bases at J, with 8 bases in the middle. The length of the CDR3 is 14 residues. CDR3: CASRWGPNTGELFF. The CDR3 coding sequence is TGTGCCAGCAGGTGGGGACCGAACACCGGGGAGCTGTTTTTT.

J is TRBJ1-2 and V is TRBV7-2, with a tentative D call TRBD1 (6 bases). V was cut by 4 bases and J by 8 bases, with 20 bases left in between. Germline CDR1 SGHTA, CDR2 FQGNSA. The CDR3 spans 15 residues. The CDR3 sequence is CASSYSDRPRGGYTF. CDR3 nucleotides: TGTGCCAGCAGCTACTCAGACAGGCCCCGGGGAGGCTACACCTTC.

The chain links TRBV5-1 to TRBJ2-7; perhaps D is TRBD1 or TRBD2 (5 bases each). In germline, CDR1 is SGHRS, CDR2 YFSETQ. V was trimmed by 0 bases and J by 4 bases, leaving 14 bases between them. The CDR3 is made up of 15 amino acids. Here the CDR3 DNA reads TGCGCCAGCAGCTTGGTCTCTGGGGGAGTGTACGAGCAGTACTTC. This sequence encodes CASSLVSGGVYEQYF.

The chain recombines TRBV20-1 with TRBJ2-1; D is unclear. Trimming cost V 4 bases and J 8 bases, with 9 bases left between them. Germline assignment: CDR1 DFQATT and CDR2 SNEGSKA (reference sequence). The CDR3 is 11 amino acids. The CDR3 DNA reads as TGCAGTGCTAAGCCCGTCGATGAGCAGTTCTTC. Translated: CSAKPVDEQFF.

The rearrangement joins TRBV5-1 to TRBJ2-3, with 11 bases identical to TRBD1. The CDR3 runs 16 residues. The V gene end was trimmed by 3 bases and the J gene end by 4 bases; junction bases not matched to a gene: 7. CDR1 SGHRS and CDR2 YFSETQ come from the germline V gene. The CDR3: CASSSPMGQGADTQYF. The CDR3 coding sequence is TGCGCCAGCAGCTCACCCATGGGACAGGGGGCAGATACGCAGTATTTT.

V usage is TRBV11-3 and J usage is TRBJ2-7, with a tentative D call TRBD2 (6 bases). V was cut by 5 bases and J by 6 bases, with 11 bases left in between. This CDR3 has 12 residues. The germline gives CDR1 SGHNT, CDR2 YENEEA. The CDR3 DNA is TGTGCCAGCAGCCCAGGAGGGATCGAGCAGTACTTC. It specifies CASSPGGIEQYF.

The V call is TRBV27, the J call TRBJ1-5; tentative D call: TRBD1 (6 bases). Germline CDR1 and CDR2: MNHEY and SMNVEV (reference sequence). CDR3 length equals 15 residues. Trimming left V 6 bases short and J 4 bases short, with 16 bases between. This CDR3 reads CASSSDRGTNQPQHF. Written as DNA, the CDR3 is TGTGCCAGCAGCTCGGACAGAGGGACAAATCAGCCCCAGCATTTT.

The V call is TRBV6-5, the J call TRBJ2-1; tentative D call: TRBD1 (6 bases). The length of the CDR3 is 13 residues. Per germline, CDR1 MNHEY and CDR2 SVGAGI. V was clipped by 6 bases and J by 9 bases, with 15 bases between them. For the CDR3, the DNA is TGTGCCAGCAGGGGGGCCCCCAATGGTGAGCAGTTCTTC. The encoded protein is CASRGAPNGEQFF.

This clone appeared a few times. The chain combines TRBV6-4 with TRBJ1-2; 8 nucleotides agree with TRBD1. The ends lost 7 bases at V and 7 bases at J; junction bases unmatched: 5. The length of the CDR3 is 12 residues. Germline CDR1 MRHNA, CDR2 SNTAGT. CDR3 in DNA: TGTGCCAGCAAGGGGACAGGTGGTGGCTACACCTTC. Protein: CASKGTGGGYTF.